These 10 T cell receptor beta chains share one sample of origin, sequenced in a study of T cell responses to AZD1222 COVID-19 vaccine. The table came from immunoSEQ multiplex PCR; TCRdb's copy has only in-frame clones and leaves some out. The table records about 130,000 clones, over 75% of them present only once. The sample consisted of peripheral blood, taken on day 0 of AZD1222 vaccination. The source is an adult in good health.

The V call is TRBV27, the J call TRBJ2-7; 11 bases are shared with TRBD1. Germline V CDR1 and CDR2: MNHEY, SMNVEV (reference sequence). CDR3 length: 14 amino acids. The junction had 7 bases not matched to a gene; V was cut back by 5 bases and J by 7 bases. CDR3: CASSLGQGAGEQYF. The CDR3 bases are TGTGCCAGCAGTCTAGGACAGGGGGCTGGAGAGCAGTACTTC.

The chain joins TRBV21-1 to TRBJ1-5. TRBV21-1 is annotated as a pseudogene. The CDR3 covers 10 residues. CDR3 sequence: CARSNQPQHF. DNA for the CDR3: TGTGCCCGGTCTAATCAGCCCCAGCATTTT.

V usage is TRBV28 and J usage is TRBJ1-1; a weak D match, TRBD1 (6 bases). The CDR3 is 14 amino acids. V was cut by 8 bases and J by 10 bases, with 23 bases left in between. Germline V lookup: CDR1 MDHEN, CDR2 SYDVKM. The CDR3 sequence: CASQRGTRFLSAFF. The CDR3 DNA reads TGTGCCAGCCAAAGGGGGACCAGATTCCTTTCAGCTTTCTTT.

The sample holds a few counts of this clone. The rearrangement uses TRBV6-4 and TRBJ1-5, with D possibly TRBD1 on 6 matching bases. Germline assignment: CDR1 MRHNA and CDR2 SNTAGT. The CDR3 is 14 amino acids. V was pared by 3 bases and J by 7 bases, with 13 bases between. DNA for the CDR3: TGTGCCAGCAGTGATAAGGGGGGCACGCAGCCCCAGCATTTT. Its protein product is CASSDKGGTQPQHF.

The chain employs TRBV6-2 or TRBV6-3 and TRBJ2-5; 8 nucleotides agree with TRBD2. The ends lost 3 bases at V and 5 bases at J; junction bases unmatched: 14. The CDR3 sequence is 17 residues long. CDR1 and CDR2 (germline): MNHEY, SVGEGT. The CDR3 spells CASSYPTGGPREETQYF. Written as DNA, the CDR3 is TGTGCCAGCAGTTATCCAACGGGGGGGCCCAGGGAGGAGACCCAGTACTTC.

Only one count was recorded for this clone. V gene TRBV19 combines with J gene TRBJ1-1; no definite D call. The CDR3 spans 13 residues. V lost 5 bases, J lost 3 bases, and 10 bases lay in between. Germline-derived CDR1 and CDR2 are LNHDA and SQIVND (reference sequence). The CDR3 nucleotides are TGTGCCAGTAGTCTAGTGCTGGACACTGAAGCTTTCTTT. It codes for CASSLVLDTEAFF.

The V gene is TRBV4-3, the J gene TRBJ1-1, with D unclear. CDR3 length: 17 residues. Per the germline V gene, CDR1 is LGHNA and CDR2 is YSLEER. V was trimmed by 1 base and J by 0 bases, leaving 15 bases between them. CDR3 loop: CASSQAPRGAMNTEAFF. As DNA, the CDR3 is TGCGCCAGCAGCCAAGCCCCGAGAGGTGCCATGAACACTGAAGCTTTCTTT.

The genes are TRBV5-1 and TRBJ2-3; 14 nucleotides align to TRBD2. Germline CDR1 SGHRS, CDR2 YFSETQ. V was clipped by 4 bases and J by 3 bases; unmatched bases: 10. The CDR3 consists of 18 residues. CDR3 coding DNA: TGCGCCAGCAGCCCGGGGACTAGCGGGGGCCCTGGTACAGATACGCAGTATTTT. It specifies CASSPGTSGGPGTDTQYF.

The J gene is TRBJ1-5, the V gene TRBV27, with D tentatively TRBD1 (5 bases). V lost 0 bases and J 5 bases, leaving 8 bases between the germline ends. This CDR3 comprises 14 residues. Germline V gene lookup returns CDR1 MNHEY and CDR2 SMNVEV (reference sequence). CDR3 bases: TGTGCCAGCAGTTTATCACAGGCCCATCAGCCCCAGCATTTT. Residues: CASSLSQAHQPQHF.

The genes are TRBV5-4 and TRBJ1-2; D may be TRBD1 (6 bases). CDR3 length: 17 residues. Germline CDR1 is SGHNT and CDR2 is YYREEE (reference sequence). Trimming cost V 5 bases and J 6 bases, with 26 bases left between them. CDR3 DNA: TGTGCCAGCAGACCGAACACGAACAGGGAAGGTGAGCATGGCTACACCTTC. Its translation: CASRPNTNREGEHGYTF.